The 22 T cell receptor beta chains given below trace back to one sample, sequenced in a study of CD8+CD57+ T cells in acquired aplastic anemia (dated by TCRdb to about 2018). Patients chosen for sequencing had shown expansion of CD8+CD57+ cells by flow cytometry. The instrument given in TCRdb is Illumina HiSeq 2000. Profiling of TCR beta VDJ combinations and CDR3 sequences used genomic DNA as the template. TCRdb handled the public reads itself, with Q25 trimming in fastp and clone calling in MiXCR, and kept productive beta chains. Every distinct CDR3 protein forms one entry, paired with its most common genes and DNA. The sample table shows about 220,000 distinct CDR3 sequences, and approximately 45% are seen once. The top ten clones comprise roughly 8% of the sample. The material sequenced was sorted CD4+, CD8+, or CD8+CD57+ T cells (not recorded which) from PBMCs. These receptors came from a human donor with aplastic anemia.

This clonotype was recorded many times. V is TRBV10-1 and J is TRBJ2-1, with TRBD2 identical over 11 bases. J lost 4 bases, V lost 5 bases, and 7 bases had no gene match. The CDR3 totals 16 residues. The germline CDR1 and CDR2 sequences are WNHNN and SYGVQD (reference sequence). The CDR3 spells CASSSSSGRLYNEQFF. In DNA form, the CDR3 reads TGCGCCAGCAGTTCCTCTAGCGGGAGGCTTTACAATGAGCAGTTCTTC.

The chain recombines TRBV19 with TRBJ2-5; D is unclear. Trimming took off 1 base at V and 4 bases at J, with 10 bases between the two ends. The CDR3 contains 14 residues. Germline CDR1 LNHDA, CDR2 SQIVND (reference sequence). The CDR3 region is CASSIVGWGETQYF. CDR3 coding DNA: TGTGCCAGTAGTATAGTAGGTTGGGGAGAGACCCAGTACTTC.

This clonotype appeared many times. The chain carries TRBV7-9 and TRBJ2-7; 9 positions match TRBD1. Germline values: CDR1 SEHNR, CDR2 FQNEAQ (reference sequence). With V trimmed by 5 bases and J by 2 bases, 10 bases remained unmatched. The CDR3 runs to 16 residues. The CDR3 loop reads CASSHIPGQGTYEQYF. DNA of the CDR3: TGTGCCAGCAGCCATATACCGGGACAGGGAACCTACGAGCAGTACTTC.

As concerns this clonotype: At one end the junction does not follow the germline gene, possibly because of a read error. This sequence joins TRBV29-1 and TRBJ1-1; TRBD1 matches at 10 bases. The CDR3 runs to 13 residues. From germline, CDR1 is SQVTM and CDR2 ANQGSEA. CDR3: CSVAGQGHTEALF. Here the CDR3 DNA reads TGCAGCGTTGCGGGACAGGGGCACACTGAAGCTCTCTTT.

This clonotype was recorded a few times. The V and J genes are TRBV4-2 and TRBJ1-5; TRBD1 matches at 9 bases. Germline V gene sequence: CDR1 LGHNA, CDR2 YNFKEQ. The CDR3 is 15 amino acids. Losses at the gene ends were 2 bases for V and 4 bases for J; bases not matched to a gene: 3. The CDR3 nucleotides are TGTGCCAGCAGCCAAAGGACAGGGGCTAATCAGCCCCAGCATTTT. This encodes CASSQRTGANQPQHF.

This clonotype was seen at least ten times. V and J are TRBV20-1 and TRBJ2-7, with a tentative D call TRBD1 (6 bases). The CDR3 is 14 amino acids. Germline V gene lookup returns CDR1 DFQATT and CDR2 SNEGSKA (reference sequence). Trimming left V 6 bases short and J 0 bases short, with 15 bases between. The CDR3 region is CSAVDRFTSYEQYF. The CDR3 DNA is TGCAGTGCAGTCGACAGGTTCACCTCCTACGAGCAGTACTTC.

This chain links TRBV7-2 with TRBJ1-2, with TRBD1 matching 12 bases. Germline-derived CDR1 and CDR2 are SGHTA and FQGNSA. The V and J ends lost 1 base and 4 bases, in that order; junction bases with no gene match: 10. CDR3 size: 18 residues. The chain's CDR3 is CASSLVGLGQGASYGYTF. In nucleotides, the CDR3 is TGTGCCAGCAGCTTAGTGGGTCTGGGACAGGGGGCTTCCTATGGCTACACCTTC.

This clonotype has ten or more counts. The CDR3 nucleotides are TGTGCCAGTAGTCCTCGGGAGGCCGGTCCCTACGAGCAGTACTTC. The encoded protein is CASSPREAGPYEQYF. The rearrangement uses TRBV19 and TRBJ2-7; TRBD2 matches 7 bases. J lost 2 bases, V lost 5 bases, and 9 bases had no gene match. The CDR3 is 15 residues long. Germline values: CDR1 LNHDA, CDR2 SQIVND (reference sequence).

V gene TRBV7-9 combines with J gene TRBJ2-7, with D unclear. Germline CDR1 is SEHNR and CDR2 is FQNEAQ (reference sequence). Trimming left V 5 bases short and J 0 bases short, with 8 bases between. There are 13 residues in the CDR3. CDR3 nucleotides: TGTGCCAGCAGCGGCTCGTGCTCCTACGAGCAGTACTTC. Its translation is CASSGSCSYEQYF.

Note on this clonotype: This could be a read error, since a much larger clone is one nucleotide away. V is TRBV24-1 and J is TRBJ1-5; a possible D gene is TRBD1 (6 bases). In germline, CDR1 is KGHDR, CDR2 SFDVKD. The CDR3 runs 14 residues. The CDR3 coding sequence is TGTCCCAGCAGTTACTCTCAGGGGACTCAGCCCCAGCATTTT. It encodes CPSSYSQGTQPQHF.

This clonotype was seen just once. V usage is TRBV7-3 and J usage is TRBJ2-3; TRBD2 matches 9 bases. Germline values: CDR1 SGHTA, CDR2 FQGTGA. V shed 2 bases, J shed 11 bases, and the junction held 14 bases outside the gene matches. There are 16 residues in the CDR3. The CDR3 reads CASSLAGGIGYNEQYF. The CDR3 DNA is TGTGCCAGCAGCTTAGCGGGGGGGATAGGCTACAATGAGCAGTATTTT.

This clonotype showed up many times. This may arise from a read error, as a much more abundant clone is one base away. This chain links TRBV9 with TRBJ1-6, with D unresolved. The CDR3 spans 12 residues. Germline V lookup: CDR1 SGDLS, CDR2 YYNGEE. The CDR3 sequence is CASSVSYGPPHF. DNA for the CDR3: TGTGCCAGCAGCGTATCATACGGACCCCCCCACTTT.

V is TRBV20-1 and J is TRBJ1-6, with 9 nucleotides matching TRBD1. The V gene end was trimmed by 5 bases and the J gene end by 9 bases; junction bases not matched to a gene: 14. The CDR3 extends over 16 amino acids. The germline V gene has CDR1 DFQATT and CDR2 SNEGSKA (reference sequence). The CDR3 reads CSAPKAGTGNSSPLHF. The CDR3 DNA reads TGCAGTGCTCCTAAAGCGGGGACAGGGAATAGTTCACCCCTCCACTTT.

The CDR3 bases are TGTGCCACCAGCCCGCAGGGGACCAATGGCTACACCTTC. It is translated as CATSPQGTNGYTF. The chain has TRBV15 and TRBJ1-2; D might be TRBD1 (6 bases). There are 13 residues in the CDR3. V was shortened by 5 bases and J by 6 bases, with 13 bases between the two germline ends. Germline CDR1 reads LNHNV; CDR2 reads YYDKDF (reference sequence).

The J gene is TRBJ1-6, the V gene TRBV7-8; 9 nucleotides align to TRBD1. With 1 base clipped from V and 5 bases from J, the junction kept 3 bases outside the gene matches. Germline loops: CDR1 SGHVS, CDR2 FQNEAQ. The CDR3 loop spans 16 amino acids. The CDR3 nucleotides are TGTGCCAGCAGCTTAGAGGGGACAGGGAATAATTCACCCCTCCACTTT. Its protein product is CASSLEGTGNNSPLHF.

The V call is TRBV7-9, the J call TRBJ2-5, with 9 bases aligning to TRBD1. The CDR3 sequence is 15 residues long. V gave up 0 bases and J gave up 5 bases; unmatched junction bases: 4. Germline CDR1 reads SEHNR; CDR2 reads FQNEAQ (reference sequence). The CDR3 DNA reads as TGTGCCAGCAGCTTAGCGGGACAGGGTGGGGAGACCCAGTACTTC. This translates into CASSLAGQGGETQYF.

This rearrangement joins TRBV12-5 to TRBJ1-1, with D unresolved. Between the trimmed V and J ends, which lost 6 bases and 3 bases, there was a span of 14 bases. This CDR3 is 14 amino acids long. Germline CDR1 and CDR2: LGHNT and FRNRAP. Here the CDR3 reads CASGPPRIDTEAFF. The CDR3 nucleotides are TGTGCTAGTGGGCCTCCCCGAATAGACACTGAAGCTTTCTTT.

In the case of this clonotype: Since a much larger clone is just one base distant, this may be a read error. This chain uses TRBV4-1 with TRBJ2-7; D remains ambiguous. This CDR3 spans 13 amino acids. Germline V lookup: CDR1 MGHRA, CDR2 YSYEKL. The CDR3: CACSLTASYEQYF. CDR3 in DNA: TGCGCCTGCAGCCTTACAGCTTCCTACGAGCAGTACTTC.

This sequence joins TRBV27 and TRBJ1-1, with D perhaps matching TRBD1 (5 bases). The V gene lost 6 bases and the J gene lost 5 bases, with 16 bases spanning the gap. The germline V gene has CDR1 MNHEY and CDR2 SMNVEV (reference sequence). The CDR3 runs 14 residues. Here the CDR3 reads CASRAPVEGTEAFF. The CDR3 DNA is TGTGCCAGCAGAGCCCCCGTAGAGGGGACTGAAGCTTTCTTT.

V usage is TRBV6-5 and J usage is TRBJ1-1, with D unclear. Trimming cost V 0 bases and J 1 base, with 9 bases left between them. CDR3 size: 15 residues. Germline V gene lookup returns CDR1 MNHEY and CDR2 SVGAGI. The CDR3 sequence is CASSYSITGNTEAFF. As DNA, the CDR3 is TGTGCCAGCAGTTACTCGATTACGGGGAACACTGAAGCTTTCTTT.

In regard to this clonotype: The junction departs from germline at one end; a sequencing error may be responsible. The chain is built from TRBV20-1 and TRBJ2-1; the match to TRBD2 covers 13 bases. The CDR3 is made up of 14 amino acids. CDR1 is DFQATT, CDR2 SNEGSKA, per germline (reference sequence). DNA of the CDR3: TGCAGTGCCGCGACTAGCGGGGGGCTCTTTGAGCAGTTCTTT. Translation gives CSAATSGGLFEQFF.

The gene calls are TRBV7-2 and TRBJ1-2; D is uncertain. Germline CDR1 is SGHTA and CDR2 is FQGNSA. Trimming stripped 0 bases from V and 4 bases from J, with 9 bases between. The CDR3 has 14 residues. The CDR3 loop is CASSLALASYGYTF. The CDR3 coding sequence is TGTGCCAGCAGCTTAGCCCTCGCGAGCTATGGCTACACCTTC.